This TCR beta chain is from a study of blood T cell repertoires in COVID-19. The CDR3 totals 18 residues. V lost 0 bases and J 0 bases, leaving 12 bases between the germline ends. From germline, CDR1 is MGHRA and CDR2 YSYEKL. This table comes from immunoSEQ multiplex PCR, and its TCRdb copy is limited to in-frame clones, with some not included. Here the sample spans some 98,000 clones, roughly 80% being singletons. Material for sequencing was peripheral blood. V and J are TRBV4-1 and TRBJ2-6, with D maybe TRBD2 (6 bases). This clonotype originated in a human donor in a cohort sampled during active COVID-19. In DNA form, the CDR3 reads TGCGCCAGCAGCCAAGAGGGTAGCGGTAGCTCTGGGGCCAACGTCCTGACTTTC. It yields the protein CASSQEGSGSSGANVLTF.